These 27 T cell receptor beta chains share one sample of origin, sequenced in a study of T cell repertoires in cytomegalovirus infection. TCRdb re-analysed the reads in MiXCR, keeping a single row per CDR3 protein. The data hold under 800,000 distinct CDR3 sequences, with roughly a quarter observed a single time. Sequences were obtained from CD8+ T cells from PBMCs. The receptor set was obtained from a human donor in good health (CMV status not recorded). Some clones in this sample may be carry-over from other donors' samples.

There are many counts of this clonotype. The chain links TRBV6-1 to TRBJ2-6; 15 positions agree with TRBD2. The CDR3 is 19 residues long. Germline CDR1 is MNHNS and CDR2 is SASEGT. Trimming at V came to 7 bases and at J to 0 bases, leaving 7 bases not matched to a gene. The CDR3 sequence is CASKIGLAGGTSGANVLTF. In DNA, the CDR3 is TGTGCCAGCAAGATCGGACTAGCGGGGGGGACCTCTGGGGCCAACGTCCTGACTTTC.

In the case of this clonotype: At one boundary the junction diverges from the germline segment, which might be a read error. This sequence joins TRBV6-6 and TRBJ2-7, with D possibly matching TRBD2 (5 bases). This CDR3 region has 16 residues. Looked up from germline, CDR1 is MNHNY and CDR2 is SVGAGI (reference sequence). CDR3 in DNA: TGTGCCAGCAGTTATCTCCTAGCCTCCCTCTCCTACGATCAGTACTTC. It codes for CASSYLLASLSYDQYF.

Regarding this clonotype: Germline is not matched at one junction end, which may reflect a read error. The chain links TRBV12-3 or TRBV12-4 to TRBJ1-2; D unresolved. CDR3 length: 13 residues. CDR3 loop: CASSWAPRYDYTF. The CDR3 DNA is TGTGCCAGCAGCTGGGCCCCTCGTTATGACTACACCTTC.

The V call is TRBV19, the J call TRBJ2-1; D could derive from TRBD1 or TRBD2 (6 bases each). Germline V gene lookup returns CDR1 LNHDA and CDR2 SQIVND (reference sequence). The CDR3 totals 15 residues. Deletions cut 5 bases from V and 4 bases from J, with 15 bases between. The CDR3 loop reads CASSFGGLGYNEQFF. CDR3 coding DNA: TGTGCCAGTAGTTTCGGGGGCCTGGGGTACAATGAGCAGTTCTTC. The variable domain in full, with the rest retrieved from reference TRBV19 and TRBJ2-1, is DGGITQSPKYLFRKEGQNVTLSCEQNLNHDAMYWYRQDPGQGLRLIYYSQIVNDFQKGDIAEGYSVSREKKESFPLTVTSAQKNPTAFYLCASSFGGLGYNEQFFGPGTRLTVL.

The rearrangement links TRBV7-6 to TRBJ2-3, with unresolved D. V gave up 2 bases and J gave up 0 bases, with 9 bases separating them. Germline lookup yields CDR1 SGHVS and CDR2 FNYEAQ. The CDR3 extends over 15 amino acids. The CDR3 spells CASSLLRLSTDTQYF. Here the CDR3 DNA reads TGTGCCAGCAGCTTATTACGGCTCAGCACAGATACGCAGTATTTT.

This clonotype was counted many times. The rearrangement uses TRBV9 and TRBJ2-3, with D unresolved. V lost 4 bases and J 4 bases, leaving 7 bases between the germline ends. The CDR3 contains 12 residues. Germline V gene data show CDR1 as SGDLS and CDR2 as YYNGEE. The CDR3 nucleotides are TGTGCCAGCAGCCCCAGGCCAGATACGCAGTATTTT. It yields the protein CASSPRPDTQYF.

The rearrangement links TRBV29-1 to TRBJ1-2; D is uncertain. CDR3 length: 12 amino acids. The germline gives CDR1 SQVTM, CDR2 ANQGSEA. V dropped 4 bases and J dropped 4 bases, with 10 bases sitting between them. The CDR3 DNA sequence: TGCAGCGTTGTTCGGGGAGGCTATGGCTACACCTTC. Protein product: CSVVRGGYGYTF. Supplemented by reference TRBV29-1 and TRBJ1-2, the full variable domain reads SAVISQKPSRDICQRGTSLTIQCQVDSQVTMMFWYRQQPGQSLTLIATANQGSEATYESGFVIDKFPISRPNLTFSTLTVSNMSPEDSSIYLCSVVRGGYGYTFGSGTRLTVV.

This chain uses TRBV6-1 with TRBJ2-6, with D unclear. CDR3 length: 12 amino acids. Germline-derived CDR1 and CDR2 are MNHNS and SASEGT. V shed 7 bases and J shed 2 bases, with 3 bases lying between them. The CDR3 reads CASTTGANVLTF. CDR3 DNA: TGTGCCAGCACTACTGGGGCCAACGTCCTGACTTTC.

The chain combines TRBV5-5 with TRBJ1-5; 11 nucleotides line up with TRBD1. This CDR3 has 15 residues. From germline, CDR1 is SGHKS and CDR2 YYEKEE (reference sequence). V lost 4 bases to trimming and J lost 6 bases; unmatched junction nucleotides: 6. The CDR3 region has the DNA TGTGCCAGCAGCGTAGGACAGGGGGCAGGTCAGCCCCAGCATTTT. Translating it yields CASSVGQGAGQPQHF.

V gene TRBV6-2 or TRBV6-3 combines with J gene TRBJ2-5; D unresolved. The CDR3 is made up of 12 amino acids. Germline assignment: CDR1 MNHEY and CDR2 SVGEGT. V lost 6 bases and J lost 4, with 9 bases in between. Written as DNA, the CDR3 is TGTGCCAGCAGGACCAGAAGAGAGACCCAGTACTTC. This gives the protein CASRTRRETQYF.

This clonotype was counted a few times. This chain links TRBV4-1 with TRBJ2-5; the D gene is possibly TRBD1 (6 bases). The CDR3 sequence is 14 residues long. V was clipped by 3 bases and J by 5 bases, with 13 bases between them. Germline V gene data show CDR1 as MGHRA and CDR2 as YSYEKL. The DNA for the CDR3 is TGCGCCAGCAGCCACCGCCCTAGGGGGGAGACCCAGTACTTC. Amino acids: CASSHRPRGETQYF.

The genes are TRBV29-1 and TRBJ2-7; D unresolved. CDR3 length: 14 residues. The germline CDR1 and CDR2 sequences are SQVTM and ANQGSEA. The V and J ends lost 5 bases and 0 bases respectively, with 14 bases between them. The CDR3 sequence is CSVRPSSPSYEQYF. The DNA of the CDR3 is TGCAGCGTTAGGCCGTCGAGCCCCTCCTACGAGCAGTACTTC.

This clonotype was observed a handful of times. The V and J genes are TRBV15 and TRBJ1-5; D is ambiguous. The CDR3 has 14 amino acids. Germline V CDR1 and CDR2: LNHNV, YYDKDF (reference sequence). The ends were cut back, 8 bases at V and 0 bases at J, with 11 bases in the middle. The CDR3 is CATGGRDSNQPQHF. The CDR3 bases are TGTGCCACCGGAGGACGGGATAGCAATCAGCCCCAGCATTTT.

This chain uses TRBV14 with TRBJ2-5, with 7 bases aligning to TRBD1. Trimming took 6 bases from V and 5 from J; bases not matched to a gene: 6. The CDR3 contains 13 residues. Germline CDR1 SGHDN, CDR2 FVKESK. CDR3 nucleotides: TGTGCCAGCAGTTACAGGGGATGGGAGACCCAGTACTTC. Its protein is CASSYRGWETQYF.

This rearrangement joins TRBV15 to TRBJ2-1, with TRBD2 identical over 7 bases. With 1 base clipped from V and 5 bases from J, the junction kept 5 bases outside the gene matches. Germline loops: CDR1 LNHNV, CDR2 YYDKDF (reference sequence). CDR3 length equals 15 residues. The CDR3 sequence is CATSRVGGGNNEQFF. CDR3 nucleotides: TGTGCCACCAGCAGAGTGGGGGGGGGAAACAATGAGCAGTTCTTC.

The CDR3 loop reads CASSLVGDMNTEAFF. For the CDR3, the DNA is TGTGCCAGCAGCTTAGTGGGGGACATGAACACTGAAGCTTTCTTT. The chain employs TRBV7-9 and TRBJ1-1, with a tentative D call TRBD1 (6 bases). The CDR3 length is 15 residues. Trimming left V 1 base short and J 0 bases short, with 9 bases between. The germline gives CDR1 SEHNR, CDR2 FQNEAQ (reference sequence).

This clonotype was detected many times. This chain connects TRBV27 to TRBJ1-1; D is uncertain. CDR3 length equals 11 residues. V was cut by 3 bases and J by 7 bases, with 6 bases left in between. CDR1 and CDR2 (germline): MNHEY, SMNVEV (reference sequence). CDR3: CASSFGVEAFF. The CDR3, as DNA: TGTGCCAGCAGTTTCGGGGTTGAAGCTTTCTTT.

Concerning this clonotype itself: A much larger clone lies one base from this, so it may be a read error. This chain links TRBV12-3 or TRBV12-4 with TRBJ2-1; unclear D gene. V lost 7 bases and J lost 6, with 16 bases in between. The CDR3 has 14 residues. The CDR3 DNA is TGTGCCAGCACCTTAGGATGGGGTCTCAATGAGCAGTTCTTC. Protein product: CASTLGWGLNEQFF.

The chain links TRBV6-6 to TRBJ2-5, with D unresolved. CDR3 length: 14 amino acids. V was trimmed by 6 bases and J by 2 bases, leaving 13 bases between them. Germline V lookup: CDR1 MNHNY, CDR2 SVGAGI (reference sequence). The CDR3 coding sequence is TGTGCCAGCAGACCAAAGGGTCCGCAAGAGACCCAGTACTTC. It yields the protein CASRPKGPQETQYF.

This clonotype was counted ten times or more. The chain has TRBV7-8 and TRBJ1-4, with 7 bases identical to TRBD1. The CDR3 totals 15 residues. J gave up 3 bases and V 5 bases, and 6 bases lay outside the gene matches. Germline assignment: CDR1 SGHVS and CDR2 FQNEAQ. CDR3 DNA: TGTGCCAGCAGCCCTATCGACAGGGCTAATGAAAAACTGTTTTTT. It is translated as CASSPIDRANEKLFF.

This clonotype was seen a few times. The gene calls are TRBV15 and TRBJ2-7; TRBD1 agrees at 8 bases. This CDR3 comprises 15 residues. V shed 4 bases, J shed 6 bases, and the junction held 11 bases outside the gene matches. Per the germline V gene, CDR1 is LNHNV and CDR2 is YYDKDF (reference sequence). The CDR3 sequence is CATSTYQDRATEQYF. For the CDR3, the DNA is TGTGCCACCAGCACCTACCAGGACAGGGCGACCGAGCAGTACTTC.

The V gene is TRBV7-8, the J gene TRBJ1-2; D is possibly TRBD1 (6 bases). The CDR3 totals 15 residues. Trimming stripped 5 bases from V and 8 bases from J, with 21 bases between. Germline V lookup: CDR1 SGHVS, CDR2 FQNEAQ. CDR3: CASSPSTTTGYGYTF. CDR3 DNA: TGTGCCAGCAGCCCCTCAACAACCACAGGGTACGGCTACACCTTC.

There are many counts of this clonotype. V usage is TRBV10-3 and J usage is TRBJ1-2; tentative D call: TRBD1 (6 bases). CDR1 is ENHRY and CDR2 is SYGVKD in the germline V gene. Trimming pared 10 bases from V and 3 bases from J, leaving 15 bases between. This CDR3 is 13 amino acids long. CDR3 amino acids: CATGDNIYYGYTF. The CDR3 bases are TGTGCCACCGGGGACAATATTTACTATGGCTACACCTTC.

This chain joins TRBV19 and TRBJ2-1; maybe TRBD1 (5 bases). CDR3 length equals 15 residues. V was shortened by 3 bases and J by 0 bases, with 9 bases between the two germline ends. Germline-derived CDR1 and CDR2 are LNHDA and SQIVND (reference sequence). CDR3: CASSIDSSSYNEQFF. DNA for the CDR3: TGTGCCAGTAGTATCGACAGTTCCTCCTACAATGAGCAGTTCTTC.

The chain is built from TRBV2 and TRBJ2-1; TRBD1 is a possible D gene (7 bases). The length of the CDR3 is 16 residues. Trimming shortened V by 1 base and J by 0 bases, and 10 bases separated the two germline ends. Germline CDR1 is SNHLY and CDR2 is FYNNEI. The CDR3 loop is CASSEGQGGSYNEQFF. The CDR3 DNA reads as TGTGCCAGCAGTGAAGGGCAGGGGGGCTCCTACAATGAGCAGTTCTTC.

The chain is built from TRBV27 and TRBJ2-7, with D perhaps assigned TRBD1 or TRBD2 (6 bases each). CDR1 is MNHEY, CDR2 SMNVEV, per germline (reference sequence). This CDR3 region has 14 residues. Trimming stripped 2 bases from V and 4 bases from J, with 12 bases between. The CDR3 nucleotides are TGTGCCAGCAGTTTAGGAAAGGGGGGTTACGAGCAGTACTTC. Protein sequence: CASSLGKGGYEQYF.

The rearrangement links TRBV4-3 to TRBJ2-2, with 8 bases lining up with TRBD2. The CDR3 loop spans 17 amino acids. Germline loops: CDR1 LGHNA, CDR2 YSLEER. After removal of 0 bases from V and 3 bases from J, the junction contained 6 bases not matched to a gene. The CDR3 DNA follows: TGCGCCAGCAGCCAAGACTGGAGCGGGGGAGACACCGGGGAGCTGTTTTTT. Translating gives CASSQDWSGGDTGELFF.